The clone carrying this T cell receptor (beta chain) has just a few counts. Trimming stripped 4 bases from V and 6 bases from J, with 13 bases between. From germline, CDR1 is SEHNR and CDR2 FQNEAQ (reference sequence). CDR3 length equals 14 residues. All donors were healthy Caucasians. TCRdb re-called the 5' RACE reads with MiXCR, one entry per CDR3 protein. The sample includes 130,000 to 150,000 distinct CDR3 sequences, roughly 3.5% of them seen just once. The data were obtained in a study of identical twins. The chain joins TRBV7-9 to TRBJ1-5; D possibly corresponds to TRBD1 (5 bases). The origin of this receptor is a young man in good health. The specimen was memory T cells sorted from blood. CDR3 in amino acids: CASSCILGRQPQHF. The CDR3 region has the DNA TGTGCCAGCAGCTGTATTCTGGGACGTCAGCCCCAGCATTTT. The variable domain in full, with the rest retrieved from reference TRBV7-9 and TRBJ1-5, is DTGVSQNPRHKITKRGQNVTFRCDPISEHNRLYWYRQTLGQGPEFLTYFQNEAQLEKSRLLSDRFSAERPKGSFSTLEIQRTEQGDSAMYLCASSCILGRQPQHFGDGTRLSIL.